This TCR beta chain is from a study of blood T cell repertoires in COVID-19. Study in general: In each case, the material was cDNA or gDNA derived from T cells, B-cell-depleted T cells, or PBMCs.

This clone was seen once. The CDR3 loop spans 15 amino acids. CDR1 is SQVTM, CDR2 ANQGSEA, per germline. V lost 0 bases, J lost 4 bases, and 9 bases stayed unmatched. Original processing methods: Cell counts per sample came from amplifying reference gene primers. Measured with immunoSEQ multiplex PCR; TCRdb has only the in-frame clones, and not every one. For V, J and clone size, that table is used; D and trimming come from the DNA. The sample lists approximately 360,000 clones, 88% occurring once. V usage is TRBV29-1 and J usage is TRBJ2-7; 7 nucleotides agree with TRBD1. The sample taken for sequencing was PBMCs or T cells enriched from blood (not recorded which). The TCR originated in a woman in her thirties with acute COVID-19. The CDR3 DNA follows: TGCAGCGTTGAAGATCAAAAGGGGGCGGATTACGAGCAGTACTTC. Translating gives CSVEDQKGADYEQYF.